This T cell receptor beta chain was retrieved from a study of OX40 agonist ivuxolimab in advanced cancers. Germline lookup yields CDR1 SGDLS and CDR2 YYNGEE. This CDR3 has 13 residues. Trimming cost V 0 bases and J 11 bases, with 12 bases left between them. Some clones are missing from TCRdb's copy, which holds only in-frame ones; the method was immunoSEQ multiplex PCR. The top ten hold over 9.5% of the sample, which has about 69,000 clones, 90% seen once. The study's findings and limits: On average, a greater number of expanded clones characterised CD8+ T cells relative to CD4+.

Regarding this clone: Its specificity is not known.

Sequencing used CD4+ or CD8+ T cells sorted from blood, obtained in a trial of the OX40 agonist ivuxolimab. The chain joins TRBV9 to TRBJ2-1, with D perhaps TRBD2 (6 bases). The sequence derives from an adult with an advanced solid tumor such as melanoma, head and neck, liver or kidney cancer. The CDR3 protein is CASSVARLEQQFF. CDR3 in DNA: TGTGCCAGCAGCGTAGCCCGACTAGAGCAGCAGTTCTTC.